These 16 T cell receptor beta chains share one sample of origin, sequenced in a study of T cells in Graves' hyperthyroidism and ophthalmopathy. RNA transcripts gave rise to amplified TCR beta CDR3 regions. During a first-round RT-PCR of the TCR CDR3, the HTBI primer set was used. TCRdb reanalysed the multiplex PCR reads using MiXCR and keeps one entry per CDR3 protein. The sample includes 600,000 to 650,000 distinct CDR3 sequences, under 20% of them seen just once. The sample consisted of blood. The receptors derive from a woman younger than 45 with Graves' hyperthyroidism.

This clonotype appeared many times. This chain uses TRBV13 with TRBJ2-3; no clear D. This CDR3 has 14 residues. V lost 2 bases, J lost 8 bases, and 14 bases lay in between. Germline assignment: CDR1 PRHDT and CDR2 FYEKMQ (reference sequence). The CDR3 region is CASSLSRWDGTQYF. In nucleotides, the CDR3 is TGTGCCAGCAGCTTATCTCGTTGGGATGGTACGCAGTATTTT.

Many counts were recorded for this clonotype. The rearrangement links TRBV30 to TRBJ1-5; D uncertain. V was cut by 5 bases and J by 0 bases, with 8 bases left in between. In germline, CDR1 is GTSNPN, CDR2 SVGIG (reference sequence). The CDR3 extends over 13 amino acids. CDR3 loop: CAWDSNSNQPQHF. The CDR3 DNA follows: TGTGCCTGGGACTCCAATAGCAATCAGCCCCAGCATTTT.

This clonotype was found many times. This chain uses TRBV12-3 or TRBV12-4 with TRBJ2-3, with D perhaps being TRBD1 or TRBD2 (5 bases each). The CDR3 has 15 amino acids. V dropped 1 base and J dropped 1 base, with 9 bases sitting between them. This chain's CDR3 is CASSLGGIRTDTQYF. CDR3 coding DNA: TGTGCCAGCAGTTTAGGGGGGATTCGCACAGATACGCAGTATTTT.

This clonotype has ten or more counts. This chain connects TRBV7-3 to TRBJ2-1; 13 nucleotides line up with TRBD2. Germline V gene data show CDR1 as SGHTA and CDR2 as FQGTGA. This CDR3 contains 17 residues. With 4 bases clipped from V and 2 bases from J, the junction kept 5 bases outside the gene matches. CDR3 protein: CASSSSGLAGTYNEQFF. The DNA for the CDR3 is TGTGCCAGCAGCTCATCGGGACTAGCGGGGACCTACAATGAGCAGTTCTTC. The full variable domain, with the rest looked up from reference TRBV7-3 and TRBJ2-1, is GAGVSQTPSNKVTEKGKYVELRCDPISGHTALYWYRQSLGQGPEFLIYFQGTGAADDSGLPNDRFFAVRPEGSVSTLKIQRTERGDSAVYLCASSSSGLAGTYNEQFFGPGTRLTVL.

This clonotype has ten or more counts. This rearrangement joins TRBV2 to TRBJ1-2; a possible D gene is TRBD1 (5 bases). The germline gives CDR1 SNHLY, CDR2 FYNNEI. This CDR3 region has 12 residues. The CDR3 region is CGSLGTENGYTF. Written as DNA, the CDR3 is TGTGGCTCACTCGGGACGGAGAATGGCTACACCTTC.

This clonotype showed up just a few times. The chain recombines TRBV6-1 with TRBJ2-1; D possibly corresponds to TRBD2 (7 bases). Trimming shortened V by 10 bases and J by 7 bases, and 20 bases separated the two germline ends. CDR3 length: 14 residues. The V gene's germline CDR1 is MNHNS and CDR2 SASEGT. In DNA, the CDR3 is TGTGCCACCGAGGGGGGGAGGGTAAAAAATGAGCAGTTCTTC. Protein product: CATEGGRVKNEQFF.

This clonotype was recorded many times. The chain joins TRBV5-1 to TRBJ1-2, with D unclear. V dropped 2 bases and J dropped 6 bases, with 14 bases sitting between them. The CDR3 consists of 14 residues. Per the germline V gene, CDR1 is SGHRS and CDR2 is YFSETQ. The CDR3 loop is CASSLGSEGNGYTF. In DNA form, the CDR3 reads TGCGCCAGCAGCTTAGGCTCTGAAGGGAATGGCTACACCTTC.

This clonotype has more than one count but fewer than ten. The chain links TRBV7-3 to TRBJ2-2, with 9 bases identical to TRBD2. The CDR3 spans 17 residues. V was pared by 1 base and J by 1 base, with 4 bases of the junction left unmatched. Germline V gene data show CDR1 as SGHTA and CDR2 as FQGTGA. The CDR3 region has the DNA TGTGCCAGCAGCTTAATAACACTAGCGGGGAACACCGGGGAGCTGTTTTTT. Protein: CASSLITLAGNTGELFF.

This rearrangement joins TRBV2 to TRBJ2-7; D remains ambiguous. V dropped 7 bases and J dropped 0 bases, with 10 bases sitting between them. CDR3 length: 13 amino acids. Germline assignment: CDR1 SNHLY and CDR2 FYNNEI. The CDR3 is CASIDPSSYEQYF. The CDR3 DNA sequence: TGTGCCAGCATTGACCCGAGCTCCTACGAGCAGTACTTC.

This clonotype was observed many times. The rearrangement uses TRBV28 and TRBJ2-5; 11 bases align to TRBD2. V gave up 2 bases and J gave up 4 bases; unmatched junction bases: 3. The CDR3 length is 15 residues. Per germline, CDR1 MDHEN and CDR2 SYDVKM. CDR3: CASSLPTSGVETQYF. The CDR3 coding sequence is TGTGCCAGCAGTTTACCGACTAGCGGGGTAGAGACCCAGTACTTC.

As regards this clonotype: A much larger clone is a single base away; this may be a read error. The chain couples TRBV18 to TRBJ2-7, with 12 bases identical to TRBD1. Germline CDR1 KGHSH, CDR2 LQKENI. V gave up 3 bases and J gave up 6 bases; unmatched junction bases: 6. This CDR3 contains 15 residues. The CDR3 nucleotides are TGTGCCAGCTCACCGGGACAGGGGGCGCAGTGCGAGCAGTACTTC. It encodes CASSPGQGAQCEQYF. The full variable domain, in which reference TRBV18 and TRBJ2-7 provide the parts outside the CDR3, is NAGVMQNPRHLVRRRGQEARLRCSPMKGHSHVYWYRQLPEEGLKFMVYLQKENIIDESGMPKERFSAEFPKEGPSILRIQQVVRGDSAAYFCASSPGQGAQCEQYFGPGTRLTVT.

This clonotype came up many times. V usage is TRBV2 and J usage is TRBJ2-3; TRBD2 matches at 11 bases. In germline, CDR1 is SNHLY, CDR2 FYNNEI. Germline trimming cut 4 bases from V and 2 bases from J; bases unmatched to any gene: 8. The CDR3 is 17 amino acids. Here the CDR3 reads CASSGRSGRGFTDTQYF. Written as DNA, the CDR3 is TGTGCCAGCAGTGGACGTAGCGGGAGGGGATTCACAGATACGCAGTATTTT. The full variable domain, rest sourced from reference TRBV2 and TRBJ2-3, is EPEVTQTPSHQVTQMGQEVILRCVPISNHLYFYWYRQILGQKVEFLVSFYNNEISEKSEIFDDQFSVERPDGSNFTLKIRSTKLEDSAMYFCASSGRSGRGFTDTQYFGPGTRLTVL.

The CDR3 DNA sequence: TGCGCCAGCAGCCAAGATCCTGCGGGACTAGCGGGAGGGCCAGAGACCCAGTACTTC. The encoded protein is CASSQDPAGLAGGPETQYF. The chain has TRBV4-1 and TRBJ2-5; 16 bases are a match to TRBD2. Germline V gene data show CDR1 as MGHRA and CDR2 as YSYEKL. The CDR3 runs to 19 residues. Germline trimming cut 0 bases from V and 4 bases from J; bases unmatched to any gene: 8.

This clonotype was observed at least ten times. The chain carries TRBV7-2 and TRBJ2-2; TRBD2 aligns across 12 bases. V lost 4 bases, J lost 5 bases, and 2 bases stayed unmatched. The CDR3 loop spans 15 amino acids. CDR1 is SGHTA and CDR2 is FQGNSA in the germline V gene. CDR3: CASSSSGRGTGELFF. The CDR3 nucleotides read TGTGCCAGCAGCTCTAGCGGGAGGGGGACCGGGGAGCTGTTTTTT.

This clonotype was observed at least ten times. The chain links TRBV28 to TRBJ2-5; possibly TRBD1 for D (6 bases). V shed 3 bases and J shed 1 base, with 12 bases lying between them. CDR3 length: 15 amino acids. The germline gives CDR1 MDHEN, CDR2 SYDVKM. The CDR3 sequence: CASSLGPQGQETQYF. CDR3 coding DNA: TGTGCCAGCAGTTTGGGCCCACAGGGCCAAGAGACCCAGTACTTC.

This clonotype was seen only a few times. The V call is TRBV20-1, the J call TRBJ2-5; D may be TRBD2 (6 bases). V lost 5 bases to trimming and J lost 3 bases, with 16 bases between them. Looked up from germline, CDR1 is DFQATT and CDR2 is SNEGSKA (reference sequence). The CDR3 is 14 residues long. As DNA, the CDR3 is TGCAGTGCTTTACTCGGGACTCAAGAAGAGACCCAGTACTTC. It yields the protein CSALLGTQEETQYF.